This TCR beta chain comes out of a study of blood T cell repertoires in COVID-19. Study as a whole: COVID-19 samples collected from the United States, Italy and Spain covered acute and convalescent phases. Sample material is recorded as cDNA or gDNA derived from T cells, B-cell-depleted T cells, or PBMCs.

Repertoires were generated with immunoSEQ multiplex PCR, while TCRdb's copy carries only in-frame clones and drops some. The table has under 200,000 clones, more than 75% seen once. With V trimmed by 1 base and J by 5 bases, 4 bases remained unmatched. This CDR3 comprises 14 residues. CDR1 KGHSH and CDR2 LQKENI come from the germline V gene. The sequence was collected from a man aged 35 to 55 with active or convalescent COVID-19. The V gene is TRBV18, the J gene TRBJ2-7; 8 nucleotides align to TRBD1. The sequenced sample consisted of peripheral blood. The CDR3 spells CASSPQAGGNEQYF. CDR3 in DNA: TGTGCCAGCTCACCACAGGCAGGGGGCAACGAGCAGTACTTC.